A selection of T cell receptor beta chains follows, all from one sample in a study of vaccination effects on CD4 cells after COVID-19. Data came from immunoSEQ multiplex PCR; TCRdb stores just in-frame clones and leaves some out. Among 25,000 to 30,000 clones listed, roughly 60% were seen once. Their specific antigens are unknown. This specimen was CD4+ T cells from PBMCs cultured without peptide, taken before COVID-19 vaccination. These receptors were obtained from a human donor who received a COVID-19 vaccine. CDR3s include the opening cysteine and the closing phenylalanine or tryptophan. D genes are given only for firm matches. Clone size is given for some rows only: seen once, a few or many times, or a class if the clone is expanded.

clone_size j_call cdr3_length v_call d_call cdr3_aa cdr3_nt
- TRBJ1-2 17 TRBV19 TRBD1 CASSSGGTGVTFYGYTF TGTGCCAGTAGTTCTGGTGGGACAGGGGTTACTTTTTATGGCTACACCTTC
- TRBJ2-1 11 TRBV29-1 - CSVVGQAEQFF TGCAGCGTTGTAGGGCAGGCTGAGCAGTTCTTC
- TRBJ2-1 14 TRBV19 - CASSPGSPYNEQFF TGTGCCAGTAGCCCAGGGAGCCCCTACAATGAGCAGTTCTTC
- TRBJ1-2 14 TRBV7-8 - CASSYTGKSYGYTF TGTGCCAGCAGCTATACAGGGAAATCATATGGCTACACCTTC
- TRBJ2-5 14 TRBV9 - CASSPTGYQETQYF TGTGCCAGCAGCCCAACGGGGTACCAAGAGACCCAGTACTTC
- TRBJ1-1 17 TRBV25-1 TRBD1 CASSGGTGGLLGTEAFF TGTGCCAGCAGTGGAGGGACAGGGGGGCTATTGGGCACTGAAGCTTTCTTT
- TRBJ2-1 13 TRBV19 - CASKEPPSNEQFF TGTGCCAGTAAGGAGCCCCCGTCCAATGAGCAGTTCTTC
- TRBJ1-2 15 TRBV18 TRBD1 CASSSPPTGGYGYTF TGTGCCAGCTCATCACCGCCGACAGGGGGGTATGGCTACACCTTC
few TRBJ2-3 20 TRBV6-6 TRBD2 CASSNWLRRELAASTDTQYF TGTGCCAGCAGCAACTGGTTGCGGAGGGAACTAGCGGCCAGCACAGATACGCAGTATTTT
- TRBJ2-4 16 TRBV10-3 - CAISDRGSLAKNIQYF TGTGCCATCAGTGATAGGGGGAGTCTAGCCAAAAACATTCAGTACTTC
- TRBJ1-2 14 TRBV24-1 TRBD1 CATSEATGNYGYTF TGTGCCACCAGTGAGGCGACAGGGAACTATGGCTACACCTTC
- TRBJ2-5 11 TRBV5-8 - CASSPTETQYF TGTGCCAGCAGCCCTACAGAGACCCAGTACTTC
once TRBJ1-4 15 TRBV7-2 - CASRTKQATNEKLFF TGTGCCAGCAGGACCAAACAGGCAACTAATGAAAAACTGTTTTTT
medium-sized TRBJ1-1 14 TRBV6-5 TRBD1 CASSRDRGRTEAFF TGTGCCAGCAGTCGGGACAGGGGGCGGACTGAAGCTTTCTTT
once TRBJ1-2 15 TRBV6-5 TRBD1 CASSYSHRGRDGYTF TGTGCCAGCAGTTACTCCCACAGGGGGAGGGATGGCTACACCTTC
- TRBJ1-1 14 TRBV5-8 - CASSLWTGNVEAFF TGTGCCAGCAGCCTCTGGACGGGGAATGTTGAAGCTTTCTTT
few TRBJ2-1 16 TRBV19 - CASSIDAQGTHNEQFF TGTGCCAGTAGTATAGATGCGCAGGGGACTCACAATGAGCAGTTCTTC
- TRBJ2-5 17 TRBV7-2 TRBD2 CASSLMGLVPRQETQYF TGTGCCAGCAGCTTAATGGGACTAGTTCCTCGGCAAGAGACCCAGTACTTC
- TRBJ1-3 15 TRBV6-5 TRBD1 CASSKTGGSGNTIYF TGTGCCAGCAGTAAGACAGGGGGCTCTGGAAACACCATATATTTT
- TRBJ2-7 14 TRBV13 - CASSLSLGSYEQYF TGTGCCAGCAGCCTTAGTCTGGGCTCCTACGAGCAGTACTTC
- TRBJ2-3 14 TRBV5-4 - CASSYGQPTDTQYF TGTGCCAGCAGTTATGGACAGCCCACAGATACGCAGTATTTT
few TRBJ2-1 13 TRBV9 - CASSVASYNEQFF TGTGCCAGCAGCGTAGCCTCCTACAATGAGCAGTTCTTC
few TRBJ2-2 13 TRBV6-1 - CASSDSHTGELFF TGTGCCAGCAGTGATTCTCATACCGGGGAGCTGTTTTTT
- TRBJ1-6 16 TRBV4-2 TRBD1 CASSQEPGQMNSPLHF TGTGCCAGCAGCCAAGAGCCGGGACAGATGAATTCACCCCTCCACTTT
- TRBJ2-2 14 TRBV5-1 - CASIQGPGAGELFF TGCGCCAGCATCCAGGGGCCCGGCGCCGGGGAGCTGTTTTTT
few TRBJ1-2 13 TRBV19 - CASRREGDYGYTF TGTGCCAGTAGAAGGGAGGGGGACTATGGCTACACCTTC
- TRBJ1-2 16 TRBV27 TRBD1 CASSLRQGAQNYGYTF TGTGCCAGCAGTTTAAGGCAGGGGGCGCAGAACTATGGCTACACCTTC
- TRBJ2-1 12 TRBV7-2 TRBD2 CASSSRGRGQFF TGTGCCAGCAGCTCTCGAGGGAGGGGGCAGTTCTTC
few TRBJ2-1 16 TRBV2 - CASSDPARIENNEQFF TGTGCCAGCAGTGATCCAGCGAGGATCGAGAACAATGAGCAGTTCTTC
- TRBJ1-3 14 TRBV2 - CASSGSRNGNTIYF TGTGCCAGCAGTGGGAGTAGGAATGGAAACACCATATATTTT
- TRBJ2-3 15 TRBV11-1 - CASSSVGVVADTQYF TGTGCCAGCAGTTCAGTGGGGGTCGTGGCAGATACGCAGTATTTT
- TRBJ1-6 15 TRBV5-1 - CASSLELVANSPLHF TGCGCCAGCAGCTTGGAGTTGGTTGCTAATTCACCCCTCCACTTT
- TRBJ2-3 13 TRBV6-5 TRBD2 CASGAGGPDTQYF TGTGCCAGCGGCGCGGGGGGGCCTGATACGCAGTATTTT
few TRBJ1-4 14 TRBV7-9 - CASSPRGGGEKLFF TGTGCCAGCAGCCCCCGGGGGGGCGGTGAAAAACTGTTTTTT
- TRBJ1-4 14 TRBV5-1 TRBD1 CASSSPGQDEKLFF TGCGCCAGCAGCTCTCCGGGACAGGATGAAAAACTGTTTTTT
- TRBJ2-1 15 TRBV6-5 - CASSYELSSYNEQFF TGTGCCAGCAGTTACGAGCTGAGCTCCTACAATGAGCAGTTCTTC
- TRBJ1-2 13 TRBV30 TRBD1 CAWSTGTDNGYTF TGTGCCTGGAGTACCGGGACAGATAATGGCTACACCTTC
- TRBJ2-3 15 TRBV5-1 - CASSLLQGTADTQYF TGCGCCAGCAGCCTCCTCCAAGGTACCGCAGATACGCAGTATTTT
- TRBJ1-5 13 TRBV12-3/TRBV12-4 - CASSQGSGQPQHF TGTGCCAGCAGCCAGGGGTCCGGACAGCCCCAGCATTTT
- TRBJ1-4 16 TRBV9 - CASSTSDGSWNEKLFF TGTGCCAGCAGCACCTCGGACGGAAGTTGGAATGAAAAACTGTTTTTT
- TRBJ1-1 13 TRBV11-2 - CASTPSVNTEAFF TGTGCCAGCACCCCATCGGTGAACACTGAAGCTTTCTTT
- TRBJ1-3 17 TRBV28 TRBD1 CASRRHPGTATGNTIYF TGTGCCAGCAGACGCCACCCCGGGACAGCGACTGGAAACACCATATATTTT
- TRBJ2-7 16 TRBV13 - CASSYSTGRETYEQYF TGTGCCAGCAGCTACTCGACAGGACGGGAAACCTACGAGCAGTACTTC
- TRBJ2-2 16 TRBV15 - CATSTALREGTGELFF TGTGCCACCAGCACCGCCCTTAGGGAAGGGACCGGGGAGCTGTTTTTT
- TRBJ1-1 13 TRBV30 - CAWSTGPRLEAFF TGTGCCTGGAGTACAGGGCCCCGGCTAGAAGCTTTCTTT
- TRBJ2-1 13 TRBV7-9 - CASSQWTKLEQFF TGTGCCAGCAGCCAATGGACCAAGCTGGAGCAGTTCTTC
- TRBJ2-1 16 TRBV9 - CASSVATGGLYNEQFF TGTGCCAGCAGCGTAGCGACTGGAGGACTTTACAATGAGCAGTTCTTC
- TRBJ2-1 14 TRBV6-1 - CASSEAGGQNEQFF TGTGCCAGCAGTGAAGCGGGAGGTCAGAATGAGCAGTTCTTC
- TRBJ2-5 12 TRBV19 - CASSWGRETQYF TGTGCCAGTAGTTGGGGAAGGGAGACCCAGTACTTC
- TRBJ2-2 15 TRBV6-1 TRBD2 CASSELAGDTGELFF TGTGCCAGCAGTGAACTAGCGGGAGACACCGGGGAGCTGTTTTTT
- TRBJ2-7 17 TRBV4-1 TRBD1 CASSWHPDRGGTYEQYF TGCGCCAGCAGCTGGCACCCGGACAGGGGTGGAACCTACGAGCAGTACTTC
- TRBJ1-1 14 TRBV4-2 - CASSQESANTEAFF TGTGCCAGCAGCCAAGAGTCAGCGAACACTGAAGCTTTCTTT
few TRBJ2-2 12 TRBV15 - CATSPYTGELFF TGTGCCACCAGTCCGTACACCGGGGAGCTGTTTTTT
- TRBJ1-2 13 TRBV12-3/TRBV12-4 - CASRRGRFYGYTF TGTGCCAGCAGACGAGGACGGTTCTATGGCTACACCTTC
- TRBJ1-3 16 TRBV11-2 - CASSFSTGLSGNTIYF TGTGCCAGCAGCTTTAGTACAGGTCTCTCTGGAAACACCATATATTTT
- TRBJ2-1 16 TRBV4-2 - CASSQEWGGLNNEQFF TGTGCCAGCAGCCAAGAGTGGGGGGGGCTTAACAATGAGCAGTTCTTC
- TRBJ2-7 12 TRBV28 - CASTGSSYEQYF TGTGCCAGCACAGGAAGCTCCTACGAGCAGTACTTC